This T cell receptor beta chain was recorded in a study of regulatory T cells in long-lasting Graves disease. V shed 6 bases and J shed 7 bases, with 24 bases lying between them. CDR1 and CDR2 (germline): SGHAT, FQNNGV. The CDR3 has 16 amino acids. This clonotype was detected ten times or more. The time point is: persistent/refractory GD, antithyroid drugs over 5 years with positive TRAb. Extracted RNA from PBMCs served as the source of the TCR library. Building of the TCR beta libraries involved iRepertoire HTBI primers and Arm-PCR of CDR3 regions. Per the original methods: Looking across samples, the authors found approximately 60 TRBV and approximately 13 TRBJ segments. Using its own MiXCR run on the multiplex PCR reads, TCRdb lists one record per CDR3 protein. The authors' filters were not applied to this entry. The profile shows about 470,000 distinct CDR3 sequences, about 22% of them singletons.

The V call is TRBV11-2, the J call TRBJ2-5; D may be TRBD1 or TRBD2 (5 bases each). Sequences were derived from peripheral blood mononuclear cells (PBMCs), sampled when the disease was refractory, from a patient treated with antithyroid drugs. This receptor was taken from a female donor with Graves disease. DNA of the CDR3: TGTGCCAGCAGTTTTAGTTGGGGGACCGGGGATGCGACCCAGTACTTC. This encodes CASSFSWGTGDATQYF.